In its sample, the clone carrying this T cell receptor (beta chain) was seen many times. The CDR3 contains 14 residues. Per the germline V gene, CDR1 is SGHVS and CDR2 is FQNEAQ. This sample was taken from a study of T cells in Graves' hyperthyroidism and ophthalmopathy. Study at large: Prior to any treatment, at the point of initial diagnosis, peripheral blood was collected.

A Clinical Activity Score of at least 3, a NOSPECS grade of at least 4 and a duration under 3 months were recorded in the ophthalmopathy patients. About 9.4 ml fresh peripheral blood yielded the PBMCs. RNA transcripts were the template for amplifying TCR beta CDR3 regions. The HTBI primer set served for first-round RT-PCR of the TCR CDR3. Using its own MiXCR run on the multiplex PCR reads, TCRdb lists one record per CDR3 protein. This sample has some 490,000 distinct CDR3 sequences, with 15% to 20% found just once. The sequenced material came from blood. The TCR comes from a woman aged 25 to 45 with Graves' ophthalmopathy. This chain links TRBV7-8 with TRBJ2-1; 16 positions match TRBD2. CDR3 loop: CALRGTSGGDEQFF. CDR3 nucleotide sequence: TGTGCACTTAGAGGGACTAGCGGGGGGGATGAGCAGTTCTTC. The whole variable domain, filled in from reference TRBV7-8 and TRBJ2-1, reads GAGVSQSPRYKVAKRGQDVALRCDPISGHVSLFWYQQALGQGPEFLTYFQNEAQLDKSGLPSDRFFAERPEGSVSTLKIQRTQQEDSAVYLCALRGTSGGDEQFFGPGTRLTVL.